This T cell receptor beta chain was captured in a study of identical twins. General study results and limits: In zero-insertion analyses, partial confounding could arise from invariant MAIT and iNKT cells.

It was template switching that added a universal primer site, and there were unique molecular identifiers on the cDNA. TCRdb called the 5' RACE reads again in MiXCR, with one record for every CDR3 protein. The sample has 240,000 or so distinct CDR3 sequences, around 7% seen once. A remark on this clonotype: Its antigen remains unknown.

The ends lost 5 bases at V and 4 bases at J; junction bases unmatched: 14. This CDR3 contains 17 residues. The V gene's germline CDR1 is KGHDR and CDR2 SFDVKD. These data were likewise used in another study, on yellow fever vaccine responses in identical twins.

The sample was memory (CD45RO+) T cells sorted from blood. The TCR comes from a woman between 18 and 29 years old in good health. The rearrangement joins TRBV24-1 to TRBJ1-2; TRBD1 matches at 8 bases. This CDR3 is CATSGRTAGQEGYGYTF. The CDR3, as DNA: TGTGCCACCAGTGGTCGGACCGCGGGACAGGAGGGCTATGGCTACACCTTC.